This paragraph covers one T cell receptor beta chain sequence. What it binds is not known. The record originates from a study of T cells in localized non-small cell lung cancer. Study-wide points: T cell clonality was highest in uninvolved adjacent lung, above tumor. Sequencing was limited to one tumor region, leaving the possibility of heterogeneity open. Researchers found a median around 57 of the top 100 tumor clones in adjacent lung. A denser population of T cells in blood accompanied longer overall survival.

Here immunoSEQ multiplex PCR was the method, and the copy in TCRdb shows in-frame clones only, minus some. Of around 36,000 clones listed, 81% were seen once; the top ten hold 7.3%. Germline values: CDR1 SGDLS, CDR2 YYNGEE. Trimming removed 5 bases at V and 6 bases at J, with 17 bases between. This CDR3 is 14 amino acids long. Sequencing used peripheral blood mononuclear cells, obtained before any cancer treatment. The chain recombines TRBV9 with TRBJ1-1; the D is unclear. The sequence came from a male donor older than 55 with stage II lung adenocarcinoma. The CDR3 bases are TGTGCCAGCAGTTTAGCGGGAGTGGCAGCTGAAGCTTTCTTT. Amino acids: CASSLAGVAAEAFF.